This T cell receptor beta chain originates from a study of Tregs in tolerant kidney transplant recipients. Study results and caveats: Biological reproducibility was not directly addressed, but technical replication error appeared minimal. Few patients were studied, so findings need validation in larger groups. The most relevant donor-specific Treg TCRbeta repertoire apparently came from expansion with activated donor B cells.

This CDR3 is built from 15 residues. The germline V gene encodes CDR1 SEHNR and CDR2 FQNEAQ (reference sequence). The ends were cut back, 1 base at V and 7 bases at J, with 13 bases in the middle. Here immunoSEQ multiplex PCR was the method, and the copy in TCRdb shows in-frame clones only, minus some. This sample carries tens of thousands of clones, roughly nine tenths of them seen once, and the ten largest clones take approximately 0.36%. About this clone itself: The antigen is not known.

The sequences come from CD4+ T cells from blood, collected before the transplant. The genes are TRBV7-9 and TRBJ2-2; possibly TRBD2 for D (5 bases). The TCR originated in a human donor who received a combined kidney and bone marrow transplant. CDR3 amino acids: CASSLVKASHGELFF. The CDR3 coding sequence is TGTGCCAGCAGCTTAGTGAAGGCTAGCCACGGGGAGCTGTTTTTT.